This record looks at one T cell receptor beta chain sequence and its context. Its specificity is unknown. The sample originates from a study of PD-1 blockade in classical Hodgkin lymphoma. Study outcomes and limitations: Nivolumab starters within 1 year of ASCT were excluded. The repertoire differences lack a defined cause, possibly disease activity or prior therapy.

Libraries were prepared by immunoSEQ multiplex PCR; TCRdb keeps only in-frame clonotypes and omits some of them. The data show approximately 65,000 clones, about 89% seen once. Time point: cycle 4 day 1 (C4D1), after 6 weeks of nivolumab. Exposure to brentuximab vedotin varied, and each patient had relapsed following autologous stem cell transplantation. Source: peripheral blood mononuclear cells (PBMCs), taken before the fourth cycle of nivolumab. The source of this sequence is a human donor with classical Hodgkin lymphoma.

CDR3 sequence reads: CASSLAGSETQYF. In DNA, the CDR3 is TGTGCCAGCAGCTTAGCGGGGTCAGAGACCCAGTACTTC. This chain links TRBV7-8 with TRBJ2-5; D unresolved. Trimming took off 0 bases at V and 4 bases at J, with 6 bases between the two ends. CDR3 size: 13 residues. CDR1 is SGHVS, CDR2 FQNEAQ, per germline.